The 5 T cell receptor beta chains below were found in one sample sequenced in a study of blood T cell repertoires in COVID-19. Only in-frame clones appear in the TCRdb table, and some are missing; sequencing was by immunoSEQ multiplex PCR. Of about 160,000 clones listed, more than 70% are singletons. The sequenced sample was peripheral blood. The receptors originated from a man aged 18 to 29 with active or convalescent COVID-19.

This chain links TRBV27 with TRBJ2-1, with D possibly TRBD2 on 5 matching bases. The V gene lost 2 bases and the J gene lost 10 bases, with 6 bases spanning the gap. The CDR3 is made up of 11 amino acids. CDR1 is MNHEY, CDR2 SMNVEV, per germline (reference sequence). CDR3 in amino acids: CASSLGSEQFF. CDR3 coding DNA: TGTGCCAGCAGTTTAGGGAGCGAGCAGTTCTTC.

This chain joins TRBV9 and TRBJ2-5, with 8 bases aligning to TRBD2. Trimming removed 4 bases from V and 5 bases from J; junction bases left unmatched: 7. Germline lookup yields CDR1 SGDLS and CDR2 YYNGEE. The CDR3 covers 14 residues. The CDR3 loop is CASSKRGGWETQYF. As DNA, the CDR3 is TGTGCCAGCAGCAAACGGGGGGGTTGGGAGACCCAGTACTTC.

This sequence joins TRBV7-8 and TRBJ1-3, with D unclear. Trimming left V 2 bases short and J 2 bases short, with 10 bases between. The CDR3 loop spans 15 amino acids. The germline V gene has CDR1 SGHVS and CDR2 FQNEAQ. The CDR3, as DNA: TGTGCCAGCAGCTTATCAGGATCAGCTGGAAACACCATATATTTT. It is translated as CASSLSGSAGNTIYF. Full variable domain (rest looked up from reference TRBV7-8 and TRBJ1-3): GAGVSQSPRYKVAKRGQDVALRCDPISGHVSLFWYQQALGQGPEFLTYFQNEAQLDKSGLPSDRFFAERPEGSVSTLKIQRTQQEDSAVYLCASSLSGSAGNTIYFGEGSWLTVV.

The chain carries TRBV15 and TRBJ2-5; 9 positions agree with TRBD2. CDR1 LNHNV and CDR2 YYDKDF come from the germline V gene (reference sequence). The CDR3 has 20 amino acids. With 5 bases clipped from V and 3 bases from J, the junction kept 22 bases outside the gene matches. CDR3 loop: CATSDDRLASGAPGEETQYF. In nucleotides, the CDR3 is TGTGCCACCAGCGACGATAGACTAGCTAGCGGGGCACCTGGAGAAGAGACCCAGTACTTC.

This clone was detected only once. V gene TRBV7-9 combines with J gene TRBJ2-3, with 14 bases identical to TRBD2. Looked up from germline, CDR1 is SEHNR and CDR2 is FQNEAQ (reference sequence). The CDR3 is 15 residues long. V trimming: 5 bases; J trimming: 6 bases; junction bases outside the gene matches: 4. As DNA, the CDR3 is TGTGCCAGCAGCAGACTAGCGGGAGGGCCGGATACGCAGTATTTT. Its protein is CASSRLAGGPDTQYF.